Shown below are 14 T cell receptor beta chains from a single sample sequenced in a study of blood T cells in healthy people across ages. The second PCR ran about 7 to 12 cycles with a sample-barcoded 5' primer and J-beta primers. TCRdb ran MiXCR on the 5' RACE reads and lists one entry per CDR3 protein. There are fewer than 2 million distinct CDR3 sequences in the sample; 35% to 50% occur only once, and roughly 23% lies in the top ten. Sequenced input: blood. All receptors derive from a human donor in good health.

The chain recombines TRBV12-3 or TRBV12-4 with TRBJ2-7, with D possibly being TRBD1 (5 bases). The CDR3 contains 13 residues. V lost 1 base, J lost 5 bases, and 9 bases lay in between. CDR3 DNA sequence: TGTGCCAGCAGTTTAGAGGGGCGGAACGAGCAGTACTTC. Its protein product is CASSLEGRNEQYF.

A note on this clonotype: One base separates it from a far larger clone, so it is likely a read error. The DNA of the CDR3 is TGTGCCAGCAGCTTAGAGGTCTCCTACGGGCAGTACTTC. It is translated as CASSLEVSYGQYF. The rearrangement links TRBV7-2 to TRBJ2-4; D not certain. Germline V gene sequence: CDR1 SGHTA, CDR2 FQGNSA. This CDR3 comprises 13 residues. Trimming left V 1 base short and J 13 bases short, with 14 bases between.

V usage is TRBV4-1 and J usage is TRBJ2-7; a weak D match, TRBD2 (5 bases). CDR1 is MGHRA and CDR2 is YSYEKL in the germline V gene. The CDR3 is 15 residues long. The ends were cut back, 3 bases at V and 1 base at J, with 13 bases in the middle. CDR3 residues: CASSQVGERSYEQYF. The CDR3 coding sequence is TGCGCCAGCAGCCAGGTCGGGGAACGATCCTACGAGCAGTACTTC.

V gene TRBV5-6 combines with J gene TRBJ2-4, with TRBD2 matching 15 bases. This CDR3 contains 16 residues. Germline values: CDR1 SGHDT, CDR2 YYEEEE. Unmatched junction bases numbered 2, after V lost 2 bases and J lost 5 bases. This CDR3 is CASSFGLAGGQNIQYF. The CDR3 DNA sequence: TGTGCCAGCAGCTTTGGACTAGCGGGGGGGCAAAACATTCAGTACTTC.

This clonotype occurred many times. The CDR3 bases are TGCAGTGCTAGAAATCAGGACTATGGCTACACCTTC. The encoded protein is CSARNQDYGYTF. The chain recombines TRBV20-1 with TRBJ1-2; D is ambiguous. Germline loops: CDR1 DFQATT, CDR2 SNEGSKA (reference sequence). V shed 2 bases and J shed 3 bases, with 7 bases lying between them. The CDR3 is made up of 12 amino acids.

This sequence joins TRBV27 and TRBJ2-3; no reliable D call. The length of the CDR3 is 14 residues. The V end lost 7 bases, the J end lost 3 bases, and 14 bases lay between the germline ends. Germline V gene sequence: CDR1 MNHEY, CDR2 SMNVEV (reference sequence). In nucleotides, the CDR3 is TGTGCCAGCACTCAGCGCGAGGAAACAGATACGCAGTATTTT. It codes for CASTQREETDTQYF.

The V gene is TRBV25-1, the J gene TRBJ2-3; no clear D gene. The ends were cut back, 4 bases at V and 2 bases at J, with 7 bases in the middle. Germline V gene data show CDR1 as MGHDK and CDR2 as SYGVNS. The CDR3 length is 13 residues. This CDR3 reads CASSVPYTDTQYF. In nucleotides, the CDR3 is TGTGCCAGCAGTGTACCTTACACAGATACGCAGTATTTT.

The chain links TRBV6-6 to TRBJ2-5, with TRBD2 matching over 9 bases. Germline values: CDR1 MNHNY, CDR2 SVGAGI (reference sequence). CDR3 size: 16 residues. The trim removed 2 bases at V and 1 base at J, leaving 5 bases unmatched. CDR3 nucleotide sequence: TGTGCCAGCAGTTACCCTAGCGGGGCGGGCCAAGAGACCCAGTACTTC. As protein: CASSYPSGAGQETQYF.

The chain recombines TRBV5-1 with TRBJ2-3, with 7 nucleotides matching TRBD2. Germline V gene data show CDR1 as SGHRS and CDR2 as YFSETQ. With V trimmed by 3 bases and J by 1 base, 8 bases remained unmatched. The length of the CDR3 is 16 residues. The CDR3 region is CASSSRETVRTDTQYF. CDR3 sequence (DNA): TGCGCCAGCAGCTCGCGGGAGACAGTTCGCACAGATACGCAGTATTTT. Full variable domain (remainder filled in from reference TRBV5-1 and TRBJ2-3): KAGVTQTPRYLIKTRGQQVTLSCSPISGHRSVSWYQQTPGQGLQFLFEYFSETQRNKGNFPGRFSGRQFSNSRSEMNVSTLELGDSALYLCASSSRETVRTDTQYFGPGTRLTVL.

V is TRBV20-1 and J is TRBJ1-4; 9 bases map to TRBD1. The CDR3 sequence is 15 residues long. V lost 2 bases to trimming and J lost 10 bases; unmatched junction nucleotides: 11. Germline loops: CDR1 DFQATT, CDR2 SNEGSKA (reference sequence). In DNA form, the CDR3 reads TGCAGTGCTAGACGCGCATTGGGACAGGGTGGAAAACTGTTTTTT. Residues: CSARRALGQGGKLFF.

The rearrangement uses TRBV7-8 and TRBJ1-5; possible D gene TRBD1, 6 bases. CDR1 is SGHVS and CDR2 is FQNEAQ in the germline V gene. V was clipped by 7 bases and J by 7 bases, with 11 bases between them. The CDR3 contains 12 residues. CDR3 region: CASTTGGQPQHF. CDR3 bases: TGTGCCAGCACGACAGGTGGGCAGCCCCAGCATTTT.

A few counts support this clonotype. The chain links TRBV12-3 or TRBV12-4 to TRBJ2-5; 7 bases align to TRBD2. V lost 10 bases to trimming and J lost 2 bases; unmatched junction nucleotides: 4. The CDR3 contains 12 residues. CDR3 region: CATAGEQETQYF. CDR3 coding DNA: TGTGCCACCGCGGGGGAACAAGAGACCCAGTACTTC.

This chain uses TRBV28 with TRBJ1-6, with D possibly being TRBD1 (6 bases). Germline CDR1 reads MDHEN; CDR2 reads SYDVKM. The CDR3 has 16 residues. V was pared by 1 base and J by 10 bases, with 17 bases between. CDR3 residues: CASSLLGQAINSPLHF. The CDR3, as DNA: TGTGCCAGCAGTTTATTGGGACAAGCGATAAACTCACCCCTCCACTTT.

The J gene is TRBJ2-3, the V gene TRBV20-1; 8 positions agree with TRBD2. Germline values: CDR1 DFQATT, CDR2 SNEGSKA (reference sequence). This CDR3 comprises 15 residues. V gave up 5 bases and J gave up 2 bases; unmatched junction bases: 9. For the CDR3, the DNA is TGCAGTGCTTCTCGGGGAGCGGGGGCCACAGATACGCAGTATTTT. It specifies CSASRGAGATDTQYF.